This T cell receptor (beta chain) was documented in a study of cytomegalovirus exposure and HLA in healthy donors. General observations from the study: By a later analysis, the bulk of CMV-associated TCR beta chains appeared HLA-restricted. Data from an earlier analysis indicated that most TCR beta V segments were productive either about 87% or about 30% of the time. Diagnosis of cytomegalovirus status made by the classifier reportedly showed high specificity and sensitivity.

In its sample, this clone was seen a few times. Antigen unknown. Despite likely unrecorded immune exposures, the donors were nominally healthy at the time of sampling. Primers included in the PCR were 60 Vbeta and 13 Jbeta primers. Some clones are missing from TCRdb's copy, which holds only in-frame ones; the method was immunoSEQ multiplex PCR. The sample has under 200,000 clones, roughly 80% seen once; the top ten hold around 2.3%. V was clipped by 0 bases and J by 6 bases, with 11 bases between them. CDR3 length: 13 residues. Germline V gives CDR1 SQVTM, CDR2 ANQGSEA. The receptor comes from a man aged 45 to 65 in good health and CMV-seropositive. V is TRBV29-1 and J is TRBJ1-2, with D possibly being TRBD1 (5 bases). Sequencing was done on a sample of PBMCs. The CDR3 is CSVEDGGDNGYTF. CDR3 sequence (DNA): TGCAGCGTTGAAGATGGGGGGGATAATGGCTACACCTTC.